A selection of T cell receptor beta chains follows, all from one sample in a study of cytomegalovirus exposure and HLA in healthy donors. Profiled with immunoSEQ multiplex PCR; TCRdb holds only in-frame clones, not every one. The table lists tens of thousands of clones, around 82% of them singletons. The sequenced sample consisted of PBMCs. These receptor sequences come from a male donor in good health and CMV-seronegative. CDR3s include the opening cysteine and the closing phenylalanine or tryptophan. The D gene is left open where the match is weak. Not all rows give a size; the values are once, few, many and, for expanded clones, a class.

CDR3 DNA | CDR3 protein | J gene | D gene | clone size | V gene
TGTGCCAGCAGCTCCGGTGGAGGAAGGCTGAATCAGCCCCAGCATTTT | CASSSGGGRLNQPQHF | TRBJ1-5 | . | . | TRBV11-2
TGTGCCAGCGGACAGGGGCCCTCTGGGGCCAACGTCCTGACTTTC | CASGQGPSGANVLTF | TRBJ2-6 | TRBD1 | . | TRBV2
TGTGCCTGCAAACTAGCGGGAGGGCCAGATACGCAGTATTTT | CACKLAGGPDTQYF | TRBJ2-3 | TRBD2 | . | TRBV5-4
TGTGCCAGCAGCCCTCGGCGGACAGGGGCTGACGAGCAGTACTTC | CASSPRRTGADEQYF | TRBJ2-7 | TRBD1 | . | TRBV7-2
TGCAGCTTCATGGGCGGGGGGCTAGAGACCCAGTACTTC | CSFMGGGLETQYF | TRBJ2-5 | TRBD2 | . | TRBV29-1
TGCAGCTCTAAACGGGACAGGGAGGGGTATGGCTACCCCTTC | CSSKRDREGYGYPF | TRBJ1-2 | TRBD1 | . | TRBV29-1
TGTGCCAGCAGTTCTCAGGTGGGACAGACCTACGAGCAGTACTTC | CASSSQVGQTYEQYF | TRBJ2-7 | TRBD1 | . | TRBV27
TGTGCCAGCCGCCGGTTAGCGGGAGAGGCAAGCTACGAGCAGTACTTC | CASRRLAGEASYEQYF | TRBJ2-7 | TRBD2 | once | TRBV7-2
TGTGCCAGCAGTTTCGCGACAGGGGGCAATGAGCAGTTCTTC | CASSFATGGNEQFF | TRBJ2-1 | TRBD1 | . | TRBV28
TGTGCCAGCAGTTACTCGTACAGGGAACAAGATACGCAGTATTTT | CASSYSYREQDTQYF | TRBJ2-3 | . | . | TRBV6-6
TGTGCCTGGAGTGGTCCTCGTTCCCAGTACTTC | CAWSGPRSQYF | TRBJ2-5 | . | once | TRBV30
TGTGCCAGCACCCCGATTGGACAGGTGAACACTGAAGCTTTCTTT | CASTPIGQVNTEAFF | TRBJ1-1 | TRBD1 | once | TRBV6-5
TGCAGCGTTGAAGGGCTAGCGGAAAGCACAGATACGCAGTATTTT | CSVEGLAESTDTQYF | TRBJ2-3 | TRBD2 | . | TRBV29-1
TGTGCCAGCAGCCACCGGGACAGCGCTGAAGCTTTCTTT | CASSHRDSAEAFF | TRBJ1-1 | TRBD1 | once | TRBV27
TGTGCCAGCAGTAAGGGACAGCTAGTCAATGAAGCTTTCTTT | CASSKGQLVNEAFF | TRBJ1-1 | TRBD1 | . | TRBV2
TGTGCCAGCAGCCGGACAGGGGTTTACGAGCAGTACTTC | CASSRTGVYEQYF | TRBJ2-7 | TRBD1 | . | TRBV11-2
TGTGCCAGTAGGCGAACTAGGGAGAACGAGCAGTACTTC | CASRRTRENEQYF | TRBJ2-7 | . | . | TRBV19
TGTGCCTGGAATGCGAACCACAATCAGCCCCAGCATTTT | CAWNANHNQPQHF | TRBJ1-5 | . | . | TRBV30
TGCGCCAGCAGCTCCGGGGGGCTCAACACCGGGGAGCTGTTTTTT | CASSSGGLNTGELFF | TRBJ2-2 | . | . | TRBV5-1
TGTGCCAGCCGGACGATTGGGGCAGGGTACGAAAAACTGTTTTTT | CASRTIGAGYEKLFF | TRBJ1-4 | . | . | TRBV27